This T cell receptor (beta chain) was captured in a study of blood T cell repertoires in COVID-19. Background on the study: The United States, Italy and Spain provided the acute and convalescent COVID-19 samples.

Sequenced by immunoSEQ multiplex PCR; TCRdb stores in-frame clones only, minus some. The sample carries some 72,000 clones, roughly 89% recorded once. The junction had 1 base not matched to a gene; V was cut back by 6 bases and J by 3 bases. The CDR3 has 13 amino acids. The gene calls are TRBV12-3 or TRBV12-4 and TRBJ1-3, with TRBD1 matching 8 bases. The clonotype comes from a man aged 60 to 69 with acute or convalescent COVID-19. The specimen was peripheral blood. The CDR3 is CASRTGDGNTIYF. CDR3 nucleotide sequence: TGTGCCAGCAGGACAGGGGATGGAAACACCATATATTTT.